This T cell receptor beta chain was captured by sequencing in a study of cytotoxic CD8 clonotypes in ibrutinib-treated CLL. Assay: immunoSEQ multiplex PCR; the TCRdb copy retains only in-frame clones and omits some. The sample comprises about 120,000 clones, 55% to 75% of which are singletons, and 37% rests with the top ten. The germline V and J ends were trimmed by 1 base and 12 bases, with 21 bases remaining between them. CDR1 and CDR2 (germline): SGHTA, FQGNSA. There are 15 residues in the CDR3. This clone was observed a few times. Sequenced material: PBMCs, taken after 24 months of ibrutinib treatment. The clonotype comes from a human donor with chronic lymphocytic leukemia. V is TRBV7-2 and J is TRBJ1-2; a weak D match, TRBD1 (6 bases). The CDR3 nucleotides read TGTGCCAGCAGCTTAGGTACAGGGCGGACAGTTCAGAACACCTTC. Its protein is CASSLGTGRTVQNTF. The complete variable domain, with remaining parts taken from reference TRBV7-2 and TRBJ1-2, reads GAGVSQSPSNKVTEKGKDVELRCDPISGHTALYWYRQSLGQGLEFLIYFQGNSAPDKSGLPSDRFSAERTGGSVSTLTIQRTQQEDSAVYLCASSLGTGRTVQNTFGSGTRLTVV.